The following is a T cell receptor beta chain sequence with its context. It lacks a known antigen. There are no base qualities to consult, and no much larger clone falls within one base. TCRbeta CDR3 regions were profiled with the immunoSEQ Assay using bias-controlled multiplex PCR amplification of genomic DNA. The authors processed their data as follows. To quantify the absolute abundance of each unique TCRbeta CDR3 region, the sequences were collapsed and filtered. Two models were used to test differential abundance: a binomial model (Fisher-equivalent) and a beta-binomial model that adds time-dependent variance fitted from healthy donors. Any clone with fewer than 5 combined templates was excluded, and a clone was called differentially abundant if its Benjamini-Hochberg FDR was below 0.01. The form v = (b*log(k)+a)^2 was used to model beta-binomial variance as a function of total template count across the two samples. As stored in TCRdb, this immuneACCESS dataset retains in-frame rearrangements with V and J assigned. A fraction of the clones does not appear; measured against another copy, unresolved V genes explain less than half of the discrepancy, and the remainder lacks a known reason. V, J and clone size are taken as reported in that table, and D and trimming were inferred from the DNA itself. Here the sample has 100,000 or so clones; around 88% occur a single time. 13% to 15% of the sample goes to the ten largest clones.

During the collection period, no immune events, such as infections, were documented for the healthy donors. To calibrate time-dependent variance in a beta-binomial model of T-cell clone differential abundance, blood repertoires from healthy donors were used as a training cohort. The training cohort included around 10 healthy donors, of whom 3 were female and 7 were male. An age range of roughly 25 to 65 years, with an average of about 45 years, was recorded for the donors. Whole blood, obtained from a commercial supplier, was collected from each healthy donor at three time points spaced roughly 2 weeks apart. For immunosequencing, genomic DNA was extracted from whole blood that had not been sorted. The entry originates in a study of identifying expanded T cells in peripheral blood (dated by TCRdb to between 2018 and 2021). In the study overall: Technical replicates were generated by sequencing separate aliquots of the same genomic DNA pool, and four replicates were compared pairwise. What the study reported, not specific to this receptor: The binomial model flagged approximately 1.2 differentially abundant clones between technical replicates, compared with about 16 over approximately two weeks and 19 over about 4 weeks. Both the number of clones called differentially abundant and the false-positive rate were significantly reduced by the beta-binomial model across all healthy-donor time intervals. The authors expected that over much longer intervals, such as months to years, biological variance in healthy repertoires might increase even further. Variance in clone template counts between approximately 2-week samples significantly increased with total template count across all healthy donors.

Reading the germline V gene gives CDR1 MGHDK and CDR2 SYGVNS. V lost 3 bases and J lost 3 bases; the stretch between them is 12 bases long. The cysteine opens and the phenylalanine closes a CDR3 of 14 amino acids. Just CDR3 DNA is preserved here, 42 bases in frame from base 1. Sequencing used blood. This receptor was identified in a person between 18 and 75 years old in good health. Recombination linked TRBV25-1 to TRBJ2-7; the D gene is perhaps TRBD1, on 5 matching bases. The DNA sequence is TGTGCCAGCAGTGAGGCAGGGAATTACTACGAGCAGTACTTC. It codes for CASSEAGNYYEQYF.